This TCR beta chain was obtained from a study of blood T cell repertoires in COVID-19. Measured with immunoSEQ multiplex PCR; TCRdb has only the in-frame clones, and not every one. Among 150,000 to 200,000 clones, 81% were seen once, and the ten largest hold approximately 11%. This CDR3 has 17 amino acids. Germline loops: CDR1 MNHNS, CDR2 SASEGT. Germline trimming cut 2 bases from V and 2 bases from J; bases unmatched to any gene: 9. This clone was counted only a few times. The TCR was taken from a human donor in a cohort sampled during active COVID-19. The rearrangement links TRBV6-1 to TRBJ2-5, with 9 bases aligning to TRBD1. Sequenced sample: peripheral blood. This CDR3 is CASSEIRQGGGQETQYF. For the CDR3, the DNA is TGTGCCAGCAGTGAAATCCGACAGGGGGGGGGACAAGAGACCCAGTACTTC.